The clone carrying this T cell receptor (beta chain) was detected a few times. Using its own MiXCR run on the 5' RACE reads, TCRdb lists one record per CDR3 protein. This table holds about 45,000 distinct CDR3 sequences, 9.5% found once. These data are taken from a study of T-cell memory formation after mild COVID-19. The germline V gene has CDR1 SQVTM and CDR2 ANQGSEA. The CDR3 spans 13 residues. V lost 8 bases to trimming and J lost 8 bases; unmatched junction nucleotides: 14. The sequenced sample consisted of PBMCs or a T cell subset sorted from them (not recorded which). This chain joins TRBV29-1 and TRBJ1-2, with 7 bases that match TRBD1. The sequence was collected from an adult woman who had mild COVID-19 (a few samples of this study predate the infection). Cell type and time point are not known. CDR3 protein: CSFRGEGARGYTF. In DNA form, the CDR3 reads TGCAGCTTCCGGGGCGAGGGGGCGCGCGGCTACACCTTC.